Sequencing of this T cell receptor beta chain was carried out in a study of blood T cell repertoires in COVID-19. With 6 bases clipped from V and 5 bases from J, the junction kept 3 bases outside the gene matches. The CDR3 totals 12 residues. Germline CDR1 and CDR2: MDHEN and SYDVKM. Original handling: By means of reference gene primer amplification, nucleated cell counts were estimated. Libraries were prepared by immunoSEQ multiplex PCR; TCRdb keeps only in-frame clonotypes and omits some of them. V and J calls and clone size come straight from that table; D and trimming were deduced from the DNA. This table holds approximately 99,000 clones, more than 75% found once. This clone is a singleton in its sample.

The source of this sequence is a human donor in a cohort sampled during active COVID-19. The chain carries TRBV28 and TRBJ2-7, with 8 bases that match TRBD2. Sequenced sample: peripheral blood. The DNA for the CDR3 is TGTGCCAGCAGCCGGACTAGCCACGAGCAGTACTTC. It codes for CASSRTSHEQYF. Full variable domain (rest looked up from reference TRBV28 and TRBJ2-7): DVKVTQSSRYLVKRTGEKVFLECVQDMDHENMFWYRQDPGLGLRLIYFSYDVKMKEKGDIPEGYSVSREKKERFSLILESASTNQTSMYLCASSRTSHEQYFGPGTRLTVT.